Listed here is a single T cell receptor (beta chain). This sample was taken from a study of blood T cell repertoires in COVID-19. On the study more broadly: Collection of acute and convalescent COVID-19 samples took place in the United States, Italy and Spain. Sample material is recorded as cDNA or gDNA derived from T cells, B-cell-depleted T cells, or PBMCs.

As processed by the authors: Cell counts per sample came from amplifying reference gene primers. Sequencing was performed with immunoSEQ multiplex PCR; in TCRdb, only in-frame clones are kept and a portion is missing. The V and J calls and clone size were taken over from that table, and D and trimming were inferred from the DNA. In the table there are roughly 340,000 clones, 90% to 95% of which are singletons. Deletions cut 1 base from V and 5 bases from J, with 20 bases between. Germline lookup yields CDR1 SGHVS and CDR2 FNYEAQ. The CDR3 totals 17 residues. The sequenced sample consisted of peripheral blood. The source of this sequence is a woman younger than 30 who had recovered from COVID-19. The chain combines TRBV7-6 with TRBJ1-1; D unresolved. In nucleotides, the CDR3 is TGTGCCAGCAGCTTAGGGGCCCGAAGTGTTTTGGGTACTGAAGCTTTCTTT. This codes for CASSLGARSVLGTEAFF.